The table lists the clone carrying this T cell receptor beta chain with a few counts. Its antigen remains unknown. The germline gives CDR1 SGHVS, CDR2 FNYEAQ. CDR3 length equals 15 residues. V was trimmed by 5 bases and J by 0 bases, leaving 8 bases between them. Described time point: patch test 3, about 24 weeks after DPC sensitization. Noted treatment: therapeutic diphenylcyclopropenone sensitization with weekly scalp DPC. The source of the sample is a study of human T cells and chemical hapten exposure. Study-level information: Weekly administration of diphenylcyclopropenone to the scalp of patients continued throughout the roughly 26-week study. Broader study findings: TCRs exceeding a frequency of 1 in 1000 stayed unchanged under DPC sensitization.

Original data processing: Sequenced samples showed a median of around 100,000 TCRs each, with counts running from around 25,000 to 690,000. Each CDR3 protein gets one entry after TCRdb re-called the RACE reads with MiXCR. These V and J calls are TCRdb output, not the study's own analysis. The sample records 82,000 or so distinct CDR3 sequences, 13% being singletons. The gene calls are TRBV7-6 and TRBJ2-6; D not certain. This sequence originates from a woman aged 50 to 65 with alopecia areata. Some clones in this sample may be carry-over from other donors' samples. The sample in question was whole blood, obtained in connection with sensitization to the hapten diphenylcyclopropenone (DPC). The CDR3 nucleotides read TGTGCCAGCAGCCGTGGCTTCTCTGGGGCCAACGTCCTGACTTTC. Translating gives CASSRGFSGANVLTF.